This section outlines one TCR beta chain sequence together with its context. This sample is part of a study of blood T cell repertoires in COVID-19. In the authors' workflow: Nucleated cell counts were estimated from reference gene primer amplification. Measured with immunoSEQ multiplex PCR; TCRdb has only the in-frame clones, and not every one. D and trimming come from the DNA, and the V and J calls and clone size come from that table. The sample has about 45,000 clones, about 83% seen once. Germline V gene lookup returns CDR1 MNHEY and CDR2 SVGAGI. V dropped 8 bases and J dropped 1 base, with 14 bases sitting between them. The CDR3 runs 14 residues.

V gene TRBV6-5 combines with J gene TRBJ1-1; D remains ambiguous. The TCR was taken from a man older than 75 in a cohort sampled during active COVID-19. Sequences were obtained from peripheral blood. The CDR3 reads CASSRRQANTEAFF. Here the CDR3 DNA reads TGTGCCAGCTCCCGACGGCAGGCGAACACTGAAGCTTTCTTT.